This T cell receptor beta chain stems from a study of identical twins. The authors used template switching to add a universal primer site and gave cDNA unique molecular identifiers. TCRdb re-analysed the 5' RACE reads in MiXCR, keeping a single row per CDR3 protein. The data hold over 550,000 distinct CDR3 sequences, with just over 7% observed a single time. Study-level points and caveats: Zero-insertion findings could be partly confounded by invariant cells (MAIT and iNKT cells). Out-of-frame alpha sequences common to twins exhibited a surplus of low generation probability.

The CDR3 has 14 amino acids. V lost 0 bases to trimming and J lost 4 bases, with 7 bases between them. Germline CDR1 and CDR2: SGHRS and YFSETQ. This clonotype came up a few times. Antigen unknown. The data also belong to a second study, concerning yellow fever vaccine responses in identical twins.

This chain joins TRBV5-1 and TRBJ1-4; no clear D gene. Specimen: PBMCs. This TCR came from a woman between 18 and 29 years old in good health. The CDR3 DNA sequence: TGCGCCAGCAGCTTGGAACGTCATAATGAAAAACTGTTTTTT. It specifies CASSLERHNEKLFF.